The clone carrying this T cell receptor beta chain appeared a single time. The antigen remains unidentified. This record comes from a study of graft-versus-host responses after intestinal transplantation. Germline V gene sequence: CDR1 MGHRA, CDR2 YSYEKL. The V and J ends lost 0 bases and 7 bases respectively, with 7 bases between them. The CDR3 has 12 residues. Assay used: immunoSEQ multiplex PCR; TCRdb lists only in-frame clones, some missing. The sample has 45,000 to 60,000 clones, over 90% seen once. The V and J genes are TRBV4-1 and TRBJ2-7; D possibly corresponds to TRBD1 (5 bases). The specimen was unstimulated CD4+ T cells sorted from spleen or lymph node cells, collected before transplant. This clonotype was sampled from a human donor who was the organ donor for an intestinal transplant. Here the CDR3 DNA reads TGCGCCAGCAGCCAAGATGGGGCTGAGCAGTACTTC. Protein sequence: CASSQDGAEQYF.